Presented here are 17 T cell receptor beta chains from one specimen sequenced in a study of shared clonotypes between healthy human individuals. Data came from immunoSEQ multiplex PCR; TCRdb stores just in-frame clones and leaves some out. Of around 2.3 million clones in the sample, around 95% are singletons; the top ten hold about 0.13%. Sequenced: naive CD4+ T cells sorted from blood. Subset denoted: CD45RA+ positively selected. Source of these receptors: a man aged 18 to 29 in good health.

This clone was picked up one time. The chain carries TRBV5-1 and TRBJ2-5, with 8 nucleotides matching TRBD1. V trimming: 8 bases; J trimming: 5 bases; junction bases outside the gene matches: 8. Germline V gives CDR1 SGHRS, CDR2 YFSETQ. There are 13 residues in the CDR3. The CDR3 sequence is CASSAGGWETQYF. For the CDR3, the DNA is TGCGCCAGTAGTGCAGGGGGCTGGGAGACCCAGTACTTC.

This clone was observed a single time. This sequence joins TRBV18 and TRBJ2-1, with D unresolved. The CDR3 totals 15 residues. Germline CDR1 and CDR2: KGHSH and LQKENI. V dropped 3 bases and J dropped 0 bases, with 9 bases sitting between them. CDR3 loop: CASSPDPNSYNEQFF. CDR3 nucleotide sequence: TGTGCCAGCTCACCTGACCCGAACTCCTACAATGAGCAGTTCTTC.

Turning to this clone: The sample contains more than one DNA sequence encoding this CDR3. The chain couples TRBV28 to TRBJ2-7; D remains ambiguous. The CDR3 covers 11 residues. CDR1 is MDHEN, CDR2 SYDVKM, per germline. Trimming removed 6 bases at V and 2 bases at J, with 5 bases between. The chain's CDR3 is CASSRTYEQYF. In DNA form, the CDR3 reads TGTGCCAGCAGCCGTACCTACGAGCAGTACTTC.

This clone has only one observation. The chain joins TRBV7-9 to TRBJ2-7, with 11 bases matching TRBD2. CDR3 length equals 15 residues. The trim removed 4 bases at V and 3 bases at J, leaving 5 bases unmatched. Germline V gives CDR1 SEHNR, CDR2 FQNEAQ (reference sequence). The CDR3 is CASSSGLAGNYEQYF. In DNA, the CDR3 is TGTGCCAGCAGCTCAGGACTAGCGGGTAACTACGAGCAGTACTTC.

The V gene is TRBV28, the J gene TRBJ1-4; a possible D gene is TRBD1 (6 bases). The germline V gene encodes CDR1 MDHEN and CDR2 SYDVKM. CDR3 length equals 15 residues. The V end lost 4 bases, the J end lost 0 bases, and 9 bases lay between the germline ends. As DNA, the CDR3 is TGTGCCAGCAGTTACCGGACAGCAACTAATGAAAAACTGTTTTTT. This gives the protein CASSYRTATNEKLFF.

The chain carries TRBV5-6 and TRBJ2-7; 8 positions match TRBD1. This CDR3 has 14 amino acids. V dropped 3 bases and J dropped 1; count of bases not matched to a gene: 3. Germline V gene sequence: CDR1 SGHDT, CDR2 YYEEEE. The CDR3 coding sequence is TGTGCCAGCAGCTACGACAGGGGATCCTACGAGCAGTACTTC. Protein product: CASSYDRGSYEQYF.

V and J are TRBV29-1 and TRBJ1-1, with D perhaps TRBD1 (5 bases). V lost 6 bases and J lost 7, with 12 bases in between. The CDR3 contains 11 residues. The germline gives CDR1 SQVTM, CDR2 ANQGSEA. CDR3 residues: CSVRDVFEAFF. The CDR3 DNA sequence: TGCAGCGTGAGGGACGTGTTTGAAGCTTTCTTT. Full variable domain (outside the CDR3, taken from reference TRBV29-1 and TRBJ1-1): SAVISQKPSRDICQRGTSLTIQCQVDSQVTMMFWYRQQPGQSLTLIATANQGSEATYESGFVIDKFPISRPNLTFSTLTVSNMSPEDSSIYLCSVRDVFEAFFGQGTRLTVV.

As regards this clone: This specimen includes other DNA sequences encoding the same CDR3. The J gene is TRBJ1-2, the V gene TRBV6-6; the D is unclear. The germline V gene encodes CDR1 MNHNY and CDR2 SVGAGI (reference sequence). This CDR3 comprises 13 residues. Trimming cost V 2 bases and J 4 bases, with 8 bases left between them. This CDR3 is CASSYRDSYGYTF. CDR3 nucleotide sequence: TGTGCCAGCAGTTACAGGGATTCCTATGGCTACACCTTC.

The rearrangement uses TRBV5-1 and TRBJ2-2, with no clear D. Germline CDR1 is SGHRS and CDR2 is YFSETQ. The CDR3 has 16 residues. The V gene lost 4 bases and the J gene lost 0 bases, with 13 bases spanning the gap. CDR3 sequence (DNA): TGCGCCAGCAGCCCTGGGCATACCGCGAACACCGGGGAGCTGTTTTTT. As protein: CASSPGHTANTGELFF.

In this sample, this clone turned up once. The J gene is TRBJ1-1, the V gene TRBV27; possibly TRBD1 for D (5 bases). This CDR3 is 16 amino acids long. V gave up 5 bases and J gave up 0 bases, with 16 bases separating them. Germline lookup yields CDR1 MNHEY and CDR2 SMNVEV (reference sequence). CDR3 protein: CASSRWQGLMNTEAFF. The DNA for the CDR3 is TGTGCCAGCAGTCGTTGGCAGGGTCTAATGAACACTGAAGCTTTCTTT.

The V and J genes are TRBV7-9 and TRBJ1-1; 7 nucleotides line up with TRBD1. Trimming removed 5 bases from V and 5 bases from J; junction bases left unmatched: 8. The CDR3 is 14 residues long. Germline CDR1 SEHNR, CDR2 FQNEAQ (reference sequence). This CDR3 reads CASSPLEGATEAFF. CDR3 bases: TGTGCCAGCAGCCCCCTTGAGGGGGCGACTGAAGCTTTCTTT.

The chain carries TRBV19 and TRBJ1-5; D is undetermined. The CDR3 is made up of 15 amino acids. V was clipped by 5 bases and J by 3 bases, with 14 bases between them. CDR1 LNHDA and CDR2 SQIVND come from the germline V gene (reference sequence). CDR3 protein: CASSGAGIVNQPQHF. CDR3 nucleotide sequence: TGTGCCAGTAGTGGAGCCGGGATCGTCAATCAGCCCCAGCATTTT.

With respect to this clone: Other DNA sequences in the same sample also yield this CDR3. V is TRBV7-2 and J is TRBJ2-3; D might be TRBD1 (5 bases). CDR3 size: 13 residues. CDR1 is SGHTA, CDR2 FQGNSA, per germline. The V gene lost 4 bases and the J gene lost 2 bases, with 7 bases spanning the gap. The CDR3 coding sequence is TGTGCCAGCAGCTCCAGGGTCACAGATACGCAGTATTTT. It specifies CASSSRVTDTQYF.

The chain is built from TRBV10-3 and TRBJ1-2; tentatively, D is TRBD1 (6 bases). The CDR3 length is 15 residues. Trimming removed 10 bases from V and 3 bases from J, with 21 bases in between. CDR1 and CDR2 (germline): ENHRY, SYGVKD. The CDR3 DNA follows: TGTGCCACCAGGACAGCAGCGGGAAGGGACTATGGCTACACCTTC. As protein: CATRTAAGRDYGYTF.

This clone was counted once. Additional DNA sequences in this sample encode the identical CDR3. For the CDR3, the DNA is TGTGCCAGCAGTGTGTACAGCTATGGCTACACCTTC. It specifies CASSVYSYGYTF. The chain has TRBV28 and TRBJ1-2, with D unclear. From germline, CDR1 is MDHEN and CDR2 SYDVKM. Deletions cut 5 bases from V and 4 bases from J, with 8 bases between. The CDR3 loop spans 12 amino acids.

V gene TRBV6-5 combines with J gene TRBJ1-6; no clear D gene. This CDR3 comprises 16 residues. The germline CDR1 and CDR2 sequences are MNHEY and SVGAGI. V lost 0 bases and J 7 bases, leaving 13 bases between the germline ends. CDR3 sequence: CASSYSRTLGNSPLHF. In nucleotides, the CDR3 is TGTGCCAGCAGTTACTCCAGGACCCTCGGAAATTCACCCCTCCACTTT.

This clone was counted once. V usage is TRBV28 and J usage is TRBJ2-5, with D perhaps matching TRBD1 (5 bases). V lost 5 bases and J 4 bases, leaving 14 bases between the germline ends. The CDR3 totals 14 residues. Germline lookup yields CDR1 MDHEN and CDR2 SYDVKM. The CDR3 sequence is CASSTQGDLETQYF. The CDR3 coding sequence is TGTGCCAGCAGTACCCAAGGGGATCTAGAGACCCAGTACTTC.